A selection of T cell receptor beta chains follows, all from one sample in a study of shared clonotypes between healthy human individuals. Clones were read by immunoSEQ multiplex PCR, and TCRdb kept only the in-frame ones, dropping some. The table lists about half a million clones, about 85% of them singletons. The sequenced sample consisted of PBMCs. Source of these receptors: a woman aged 40 to 50 in good health. Some clones in this sample may be carry-over from other donors' samples. CDR3s include the opening cysteine and the closing phenylalanine or tryptophan. The D gene is left open where the match is weak. For some rows the clone size is stated as once, few or many, or as a class when expanded; others skip it.

.	.	TRBV18	TRBJ1-5	CASSPGTSDIGNQPQHF	TGTGCCAGCTCACCTGGGACATCTGACATCGGCAATCAGCCCCAGCATTTT
.	TRBD2	TRBV7-9	TRBJ2-2	CATPGLAATGELFF	TGTGCCACCCCGGGACTAGCGGCAACCGGGGAGCTGTTTTTT
once	TRBD1	TRBV6-1	TRBJ2-7	CARQGISYEQYF	TGTGCCAGACAGGGGATCTCCTACGAGCAGTACTTC
.	.	TRBV7-8	TRBJ1-3	CASSLQAALSGNTIYF	TGTGCCAGCAGCTTACAGGCGGCCCTCTCTGGAAACACCATATATTTT
.	TRBD2	TRBV28	TRBJ2-3	CASSVAGGSLSDTQYF	TGTGCCAGCAGCGTAGCGGGAGGGAGTTTGTCAGATACGCAGTATTTT
.	TRBD1	TRBV4-3	TRBJ2-2	CASSRRRDRSGTGELFF	TGCGCCAGCAGCCGGCGGCGGGACAGGAGTGGGACCGGGGAGCTGTTTTTT
.	TRBD2	TRBV7-8	TRBJ2-3	CASAGGLDTQYF	TGTGCCAGCGCGGGGGGCCTAGATACGCAGTATTTT
.	TRBD2	TRBV11-3	TRBJ2-7	CASSSGLADYYEQYF	TGTGCCAGCAGCTCGGGACTAGCGGATTACTACGAGCAGTACTTC
.	.	TRBV6-5	TRBJ2-2	CASSYSGNTGELFF	TGTGCCAGCAGTTACTCGGGGAACACCGGGGAGCTGTTTTTT
.	.	TRBV7-9	TRBJ1-4	CASSDPGATNEKLFF	TGTGCCAGCAGCGACCCAGGGGCAACTAATGAAAAACTGTTTTTT
few	.	TRBV6-5	TRBJ2-5	CASSITNQGRETQYF	TGTGCCAGCAGTATTACTAATCAGGGTAGGGAGACCCAGTACTTC
few	TRBD2	TRBV9	TRBJ2-1	CASSVDTSGGDEQFF	TGTGCCAGCAGCGTAGATACTAGCGGGGGGGATGAGCAGTTCTTC
.	.	TRBV30	TRBJ1-2	CAWTAGMGLGYTF	TGTGCCTGGACGGCCGGGATGGGTCTTGGCTACACCTTC
.	.	TRBV19	TRBJ2-2	CASSIGRSGSNTGELFF	TGTGCCAGTAGTATAGGCCGGTCCGGGAGTAACACCGGGGAGCTGTTTTTT
.	TRBD2	TRBV7-6	TRBJ2-7	CASSLAAGDFYEQYF	TGTGCCAGCAGCTTAGCGGCGGGAGATTTTTACGAGCAGTACTTC
once	.	TRBV29-1	TRBJ2-7	CSVALHVSGTTPNEQYF	TGCAGCGTTGCTTTGCACGTTTCCGGGACAACCCCTAACGAGCAGTACTTC
.	.	TRBV2	TRBJ2-5	CASSWAGQETQYF	TGTGCCAGCAGTTGGGCAGGCCAAGAGACCCAGTACTTC
.	.	TRBV7-2	TRBJ2-5	CASRLDRKETQYF	TGTGCCAGCAGACTCGACAGGAAAGAGACCCAGTACTTC
.	.	TRBV30	TRBJ2-7	CAWTRGGEEQYF	TGTGCCTGGACGCGGGGTGGGGAAGAGCAGTACTTC
.	TRBD2	TRBV29-1	TRBJ2-7	CSVASGSYEQYF	TGCAGCGTTGCTAGCGGCTCCTACGAGCAGTACTTC
.	.	TRBV5-1	TRBJ2-7	CASSHWDGSYEQYF	TGCGCCAGCAGCCACTGGGACGGTTCCTACGAGCAGTACTTC
once	.	TRBV13	TRBJ1-2	CASSPNGRNYGYTF	TGTGCCAGCAGCCCGAACGGCAGGAACTATGGCTACACCTTC
once	TRBD1	TRBV5-4	TRBJ1-5	CASSSGQGADQPQHF	TGTGCCAGCAGCTCGGGACAGGGGGCCGATCAGCCCCAGCATTTT
.	.	TRBV7-2	TRBJ1-5	CASSLAPTPSNQPQHF	TGTGCCAGCAGCTTAGCCCCGACACCTAGCAATCAGCCCCAGCATTTT
.	.	TRBV28	TRBJ2-5	CASSLADPETQYF	TGTGCCAGCAGTTTGGCGGATCCAGAGACCCAGTACTTC
.	TRBD2	TRBV11-2	TRBJ2-3	CASSFWGGITDTQYF	TGTGCCAGCAGCTTTTGGGGGGGTATCACAGATACGCAGTATTTT
few	.	TRBV7-9	TRBJ2-2	CASSFNQGRNPGELFF	TGTGCCAGCAGCTTCAACCAGGGTCGGAATCCCGGGGAGCTGTTTTTT
.	.	TRBV11-2	TRBJ1-1	CASSLDGPGQNTEAFF	TGTGCCAGCAGCTTAGATGGGCCGGGACAGAACACTGAAGCTTTCTTT
.	.	TRBV6-5	TRBJ1-4	CASSYSPGVEEKLFF	TGTGCCAGCAGTTACTCCCCAGGGGTGGAAGAAAAACTGTTTTTT
.	.	TRBV14	TRBJ2-7	CASSQINRVEQYF	TGTGCCAGCAGCCAAATAAACAGGGTTGAGCAGTACTTC
.	TRBD2	TRBV5-1	TRBJ2-1	CASSLAGVSYEQFF	TGCGCCAGCAGCTTAGCGGGAGTGAGCTATGAGCAGTTCTTC
.	TRBD2	TRBV4-1	TRBJ2-3	CASSLWGSGLAGRTDTQYF	TGCGCCAGCAGCCTTTGGGGATCGGGACTAGCGGGGCGCACAGATACGCAGTATTTT
.	.	TRBV28	TRBJ2-7	CASSLRGIGEGRSYEQYF	TGTGCCAGCAGTCTCAGGGGTATAGGGGAGGGCCGCTCCTACGAGCAGTACTTC
.	TRBD1	TRBV28	TRBJ1-1	CASMGTGVTEAFF	TGTGCCAGCATGGGTACAGGGGTTACTGAAGCTTTCTTT
once	.	TRBV6-1	TRBJ1-1	CASRYRGDTEAFF	TGTGCCAGCCGATACCGAGGGGACACTGAAGCTTTCTTT
.	.	TRBV28	TRBJ1-1	CASSRALSTTEAFF	TGTGCCAGCAGTCGGGCGCTGAGTACCACTGAAGCTTTCTTT
.	.	TRBV5-5	TRBJ2-7	CASRRTESSYEQYF	TGTGCCAGCAGGAGGACCGAGAGCTCCTACGAGCAGTACTTC
once	TRBD2	TRBV5-1	TRBJ2-7	CASSLAGGNGFEQYF	TGCGCCAGCAGCTTAGCGGGAGGGAATGGGTTCGAGCAGTACTTC
.	.	TRBV6-6	TRBJ1-1	CASSYSGGAEAFF	TGTGCCAGCAGTTACTCGGGAGGAGCTGAAGCTTTCTTT
.	TRBD2	TRBV29-1	TRBJ2-7	CGVEAGEGYEQYF	TGCGGCGTTGAAGCGGGAGAGGGTTACGAGCAGTACTTC
.	.	TRBV2	TRBJ1-2	CASSESLNYYGYTF	TGTGCCAGCAGTGAATCCCTAAATTACTATGGCTACACCTTC
.	.	TRBV10-3	TRBJ2-3	CAISDNLPPTGTQYF	TGTGCCATCAGTGATAATCTACCCCCAACGGGTACGCAGTATTTT
once	.	TRBV19	TRBJ1-5	CASSYRVLQPQHF	TGTGCCAGTAGTTACAGGGTGCTTCAGCCCCAGCATTTT
.	.	TRBV4-2	TRBJ2-2	CASSQDSNGELFF	TGTGCCAGCAGCCAAGATTCTAACGGGGAGCTGTTTTTT
.	.	TRBV27	TRBJ2-1	CASGGDSSYNEQFF	TGTGCCAGCGGAGGGGACAGCTCCTACAATGAGCAGTTCTTC
.	.	TRBV6-1	TRBJ2-3	CASSESRYGSGTDTQYF	TGTGCCAGCAGTGAATCGCGTTACGGATCTGGCACAGATACGCAGTATTTT
.	.	TRBV4-2	TRBJ2-3	CASSQPQGDADTQYF	TGTGCCAGCAGCCAGCCCCAAGGGGACGCAGATACGCAGTATTTT
many	TRBD1	TRBV27	TRBJ2-7	CASSMKGAEYEQYF	TGTGCCAGCAGTATGAAGGGGGCGGAGTACGAGCAGTACTTC
.	.	TRBV7-2	TRBJ1-3	CASIGYENTIYF	TGTGCCAGCATAGGGTATGAAAACACCATATATTTT
few	TRBD1	TRBV2	TRBJ1-1	CASSKEGAMNTEAFF	TGTGCCAGCAGCAAAGAGGGGGCCATGAACACTGAAGCTTTCTTT
few	TRBD1	TRBV6-4	TRBJ2-3	CASSTGETDTQYF	TGTGCCAGCAGCACAGGGGAGACAGATACGCAGTATTTT
.	TRBD1	TRBV27	TRBJ2-2	CASSLWDRGRPGELFF	TGTGCCAGCAGTTTATGGGACAGGGGTAGGCCCGGGGAGCTGTTTTTT